These T cell receptor beta chains were read from a single sample in a study of T cell repertoires in ileal Crohn's disease. Sequencing was performed with immunoSEQ multiplex PCR; in TCRdb, only in-frame clones are kept and a portion is missing. This sample yields roughly 31,000 clones, of which roughly 78% are seen a single time; under 20% belongs to the top ten. The sample was ileal tissue. The receptors were gathered from an adult with Crohn's disease. The CDR3 runs from the conserved cysteine through the conserved F or W. A D gene is named only where the DNA matches it firmly. Size values are once, few and many counts, or a class for expanded clones, and some rows have none.

CDR3 protein | CDR3 DNA | D gene | J gene | V gene | clone size
CASSPLSYSTDTQYF | TGTGCCAGCAGCCCACTAAGCTATAGCACAGATACGCAGTATTTT | - | TRBJ2-3 | TRBV11-2 | -
CASSQGASGGIFEQYF | TGTGCCAGCAGCCAGGGGGCCAGCGGGGGAATCTTCGAGCAGTACTTC | TRBD2 | TRBJ2-7 | TRBV4-2 | -
CASRLGARTANYGYTF | TGTGCCAGCAGATTAGGGGCTAGGACAGCTAACTATGGCTACACCTTC | - | TRBJ1-2 | TRBV5-4 | -
CASSVGGVSPLHF | TGTGCCAGCAGCGTAGGTGGAGTTTCACCCCTCCACTTT | - | TRBJ1-6 | TRBV9 | -
CASSERGGVREAFF | TGTGCCAGCAGTGAACGGGGGGGCGTAAGGGAAGCTTTCTTT | - | TRBJ1-1 | TRBV25-1 | -
CASSLALGQPNTEAFF | TGTGCCAGCAGCTTAGCGTTAGGACAACCTAACACTGAAGCTTTCTTT | - | TRBJ1-1 | TRBV7-9 | -
CASGNFGLREKLFF | TGTGCCAGCGGTAACTTCGGACTGCGGGAAAAACTGTTTTTT | - | TRBJ1-4 | TRBV6-5 | -
CASSRRGQSAGYTF | TGTGCCAGCAGCCGACGTGGACAGTCCGCTGGCTACACCTTC | - | TRBJ1-2 | TRBV7-2 | -
CASSPHLPGRGQWDTGELFF | TGTGCCAGCAGCCCACATCTTCCAGGCAGGGGGCAATGGGACACCGGGGAGCTGTTTTTT | TRBD1 | TRBJ2-2 | TRBV9 | few
CASSYPGVGHEQFF | TGTGCCAGCAGTTACCCGGGGGTAGGCCATGAGCAGTTCTTC | - | TRBJ2-1 | TRBV6-5 | -
CASRDRSYEQYF | TGTGCCAGCAGGGACAGATCCTACGAGCAGTACTTC | - | TRBJ2-7 | TRBV6-1 | -
CSVEGGGTEAFF | TGCAGCGTTGAAGGGGGGGGCACTGAAGCTTTCTTT | - | TRBJ1-1 | TRBV29-1 | -
CARRGAGGNQPQHF | TGTGCCAGAAGGGGGGCTGGGGGCAATCAGCCCCAGCATTTT | - | TRBJ1-5 | TRBV5-3 | -
CASRALGRGPNQPQHF | TGCGCCAGCAGGGCCCTCGGGAGGGGGCCTAATCAGCCCCAGCATTTT | TRBD1 | TRBJ1-5 | TRBV5-1 | -
CASRSFGQATNYGYTF | TGTGCCAGCAGGTCGTTTGGACAGGCTACTAACTATGGCTACACCTTC | TRBD1 | TRBJ1-2 | TRBV7-2 | -
CAISGTDEDEAFF | TGTGCCATCAGTGGGACAGATGAGGATGAAGCTTTCTTT | - | TRBJ1-1 | TRBV10-3 | -